These T cell receptor beta chains were read from a single sample in a study of regulatory T cells in long-lasting Graves disease. Each CDR3 protein is one row after TCRdb ran MiXCR on the multiplex PCR reads. The data hold about 310,000 distinct CDR3 sequences, with around 23% observed a single time. Sequenced here: peripheral blood mononuclear cells (PBMCs), sampled when the disease was refractory, from a patient treated with antithyroid drugs. All receptors come from a female donor with Graves disease. The CDR3 runs from the conserved cysteine through the conserved F or W. A D gene is named only where the DNA matches it firmly. Part of the rows lack a size; the others show once, few, many or a class for expanded clones.

>NA|few|TRBJ2-5|TRBV14
CASSQVGVAGQETQYF
TGTGCCAGCAGCCAAGTGGGCGTGGCGGGACAAGAGACCCAGTACTTC
>NA|many|TRBJ2-5|TRBV28
CASRSHMGWETQYF
TGTGCCAGCAGATCCCATATGGGTTGGGAGACCCAGTACTTC
>NA|NA|TRBJ1-6|TRBV18
CASSPGSSYNSLLHF
TGTGCCAGCTCACCCGGGAGCTCCTATAATTCACTCCTCCACTTT
>TRBD2|many|TRBJ2-4|TRBV18
CASSPTSGLAKNIQYF
TGTGCCAGCTCCCCCACTAGCGGACTAGCCAAAAACATTCAGTACTTC
>TRBD1|NA|TRBJ1-1|TRBV6-5
CASSYRGQGIEAFF
TGTGCCAGCAGTTACCGAGGACAGGGCATTGAAGCTTTCTTT
>NA|few|TRBJ1-1|TRBV12-3/TRBV12-4
CASSIRGLNTEAFF
TGTGCCAGCAGTATTAGGGGACTGAACACTGAAGCTTTCTTT
>NA|NA|TRBJ1-1|TRBV6-1
CASTRQYNTEAFF
TGTGCCAGCACCAGACAGTATAACACTGAAGCTTTCTTT
>NA|many|TRBJ1-4|TRBV2
CASDRDGYNEKLFF
TGTGCCAGCGACCGGGACGGGTATAATGAAAAACTGTTTTTT
>NA|NA|TRBJ1-5|TRBV4-3
CASSQDNREGNQPQHF
TGCGCCAGCAGCCAGGATAACAGGGAAGGCAATCAGCCCCAGCATTTT
>TRBD2|few|TRBJ2-1|TRBV2
CASSAGGAFDEQFF
TGTGCCAGCAGTGCGGGAGGTGCTTTTGATGAGCAGTTCTTC